This T cell receptor (beta chain) appears in the sequencing data of a study of blood T cell repertoires in COVID-19. Each recovered donor of Cohort 3 presented with two negative PCRs, clearance, or symptom resolution. Sequencing was performed with immunoSEQ multiplex PCR; in TCRdb, only in-frame clones are kept and a portion is missing. The data hold 200,000 to 250,000 clones, with roughly 80% observed a single time. This CDR3 has 12 residues. Germline loops: CDR1 KGHDR, CDR2 SFDVKD. With 9 bases removed from V and 5 bases from J, the gap between germline ends came to 12 bases. The receptor's source is a man between 60 and 75 years old who had recovered from COVID-19. The sample consisted of PBMCs or T cells enriched from blood (not recorded which). The chain uses TRBV24-1 and TRBJ1-1, with unresolved D. CDR3 nucleotides: TGTGCCACCCGGTCGGGGAGAACTGAAGCTTTCTTT. It is translated as CATRSGRTEAFF.